Described below is a single T cell receptor beta chain sequence and its context. No antigen is known for it. This beta chain slipped into a library made for alpha chains as a stray read, so its size is not meaningful. A unique molecular identifier was attached to every TCR cDNA molecule. TCRdb reanalysed the 5' RACE reads using MiXCR and keeps one entry per CDR3 protein. The top ten clones hold roughly 76% of a sample with more than 4,000 distinct CDR3 sequences, about 55% of them seen once. The sample comes from a study of spatial heterogeneity in lung cancer. Study overall: As counted in raw reads, each unique TCR and UMI combination appeared more than ten times on average. Study-wide results and limits: Tumor TCRs that were ubiquitous and expanded showed up in blood more at resection than follow-up.

Time point reported: sample taken at primary tumor resection. Unsorted whole RNA samples from tumor, nontumor lung or frozen PBMC were sequenced. Samples came from some 71 TRACERx patients with untreated early-stage lung cancer. The CDR3 sequence is 14 residues long. V was pared by 1 base and J by 8 bases, with 13 bases between. The germline CDR1 and CDR2 sequences are SGDLS and YYNGEE. The material was PBMCs, obtained at surgery. The V gene is TRBV9, the J gene TRBJ2-1; D not resolved. The clonotype was recovered from a female donor with early-stage non-small cell lung cancer. Here the CDR3 reads CASSVQVTRDEQFF. The CDR3 DNA sequence: TGTGCCAGCAGCGTACAGGTGACAAGGGATGAGCAGTTCTTC.